The 23 T cell receptor beta chains below were found in one sample sequenced in a study of shared clonotypes between healthy human individuals. Data came from immunoSEQ multiplex PCR; TCRdb stores just in-frame clones and leaves some out. The sample has about 680,000 clones; 74% are singletons. The sequencing input was memory CD4+ T cells sorted from blood. Subset reported: CD45RA-negative fraction. All receptors derive from a woman younger than 45 in good health.

The J gene is TRBJ2-7, the V gene TRBV28, with no clear D. The V gene lost 6 bases and the J gene lost 3 bases, with 9 bases spanning the gap. CDR1 is MDHEN and CDR2 is SYDVKM in the germline V gene. This CDR3 has 12 amino acids. The CDR3 region is CASSPKGYEQYF. DNA of the CDR3: TGTGCCAGCAGCCCCAAAGGCTACGAGCAGTACTTC.

The V call is TRBV7-3, the J call TRBJ2-1; 9 nucleotides match TRBD1. J was trimmed by 7 bases and V by 1 base; bases with no gene match: 8. This CDR3 has 16 residues. Germline V gene sequence: CDR1 SGHTA, CDR2 FQGTGA. The CDR3 loop is CASSLKAGTGRNEQFF. The CDR3 coding sequence is TGTGCCAGCAGCTTAAAGGCCGGGACAGGGCGAAATGAGCAGTTCTTC.

This clone was found once. V usage is TRBV23-1 and J usage is TRBJ1-5; possibly TRBD1 for D (5 bases). TRBV23-1 is an ORF, with its function uncertain. This CDR3 spans 13 amino acids. The germline V and J ends were trimmed by 6 bases and 1 base, with 7 bases remaining between them. CDR3 sequence: CASSRDSNQPQHF. DNA of the CDR3: TGCGCCAGCAGCCGGGACAGCAATCAGCCCCAGCATTTT.

The V call is TRBV11-3, the J call TRBJ1-1, with a weak D call TRBD1 (5 bases). V lost 6 bases and J 4 bases, leaving 12 bases between the germline ends. The germline V gene encodes CDR1 SGHNT and CDR2 YENEEA. CDR3 length: 13 residues. CDR3 loop: CASSPSQGTEAFF. Here the CDR3 DNA reads TGTGCCAGCAGTCCCAGCCAGGGCACTGAAGCTTTCTTT. Full variable domain (missing parts from reference TRBV11-3 and TRBJ1-1): EAGVVQSPRYKIIEKKQPVAFWCNPISGHNTLYWYLQNLGQGPELLIRYENEEAVDDSQLPKDRFSAERLKGVDSTLKIQPAELGDSAVYLCASSPSQGTEAFFGQGTRLTVV.

This clone was counted only a few times. The rearrangement links TRBV28 to TRBJ1-5, with D possibly matching TRBD1 (6 bases). This CDR3 has 16 amino acids. CDR1 MDHEN and CDR2 SYDVKM come from the germline V gene. The V and J ends lost 2 bases and 6 bases respectively, with 17 bases between them. The CDR3 reads CASSLQGRGWTQPQHF. In nucleotides, the CDR3 is TGTGCCAGCAGTTTACAGGGGCGAGGATGGACTCAGCCCCAGCATTTT.

The J gene is TRBJ1-1, the V gene TRBV5-1; D gene uncertain. V gave up 3 bases and J gave up 1 base, with 10 bases separating them. The germline CDR1 and CDR2 sequences are SGHRS and YFSETQ. The CDR3 contains 14 residues. This CDR3 is CASSSYNPNTEAFF. Here the CDR3 DNA reads TGCGCCAGCAGCTCGTACAACCCGAACACTGAAGCTTTCTTT.

The gene calls are TRBV28 and TRBJ1-1, with no clear D. Trimming stripped 7 bases from V and 1 base from J, with 10 bases between. Germline V gene lookup returns CDR1 MDHEN and CDR2 SYDVKM. This CDR3 region has 13 residues. As DNA, the CDR3 is TGTGCCAGCACTCCGTCACCGAACACTGAAGCTTTCTTT. This encodes CASTPSPNTEAFF.

This clone appeared once. The chain uses TRBV28 and TRBJ2-6, with D perhaps TRBD2 (6 bases). Germline CDR1 MDHEN, CDR2 SYDVKM. The CDR3 has 22 residues. The V end was cut by 5 bases, the J end by 1 base, with 30 bases between. CDR3 nucleotide sequence: TGTGCCAGCAGTACACGGGGTTTATGGGGCGGGACGTTATTATCTGGGGCCAACGTCCTGACTTTC. This codes for CASSTRGLWGGTLLSGANVLTF.

The chain combines TRBV7-2 with TRBJ2-3; no clear D. Trimming removed 4 bases at V and 7 bases at J, with 6 bases between. The CDR3 has 11 amino acids. In germline, CDR1 is SGHTA, CDR2 FQGNSA. This CDR3 reads CASSSPYTQYF. CDR3 nucleotides: TGTGCCAGCAGCTCGCCATATACGCAGTATTTT. Full variable domain (outside the CDR3, taken from reference TRBV7-2 and TRBJ2-3): GAGVSQSPSNKVTEKGKDVELRCDPISGHTALYWYRQSLGQGLEFLIYFQGNSAPDKSGLPSDRFSAERTGGSVSTLTIQRTQQEDSAVYLCASSSPYTQYFGPGTRLTVL.

Points on this clone: Other DNA sequences from this sample encode an identical CDR3 as well. CDR3 in amino acids: CASSLRGPYEQYF. CDR3 bases: TGTGCCAGCAGTTTAAGGGGTCCGTACGAGCAGTACTTC. The gene calls are TRBV28 and TRBJ2-7, with a possible D match to TRBD1 (5 bases). V was shortened by 2 bases and J by 4 bases, with 9 bases between the two germline ends. The CDR3 runs 13 residues. Germline lookup yields CDR1 MDHEN and CDR2 SYDVKM. Filled out from reference TRBV28 and TRBJ2-7, the complete variable domain reads DVKVTQSSRYLVKRTGEKVFLECVQDMDHENMFWYRQDPGLGLRLIYFSYDVKMKEKGDIPEGYSVSREKKERFSLILESASTNQTSMYLCASSLRGPYEQYFGPGTRLTVT.

The chain is built from TRBV6-5 and TRBJ2-1; 14 nucleotides match TRBD2. The V and J ends lost 2 bases and 7 bases, in that order; junction bases with no gene match: 4. The CDR3 contains 16 residues. The germline gives CDR1 MNHEY, CDR2 SVGAGI. CDR3 sequence: CASSYPGLAGANEQFF. The CDR3, as DNA: TGTGCCAGCAGTTACCCGGGACTAGCGGGAGCGAATGAGCAGTTCTTC.

The chain is built from TRBV4-2 and TRBJ2-2; possibly TRBD2 for D (5 bases). Germline assignment: CDR1 LGHNA and CDR2 YNFKEQ. The CDR3 consists of 16 residues. V lost 2 bases and J lost 6, with 16 bases in between. The CDR3: CASSQSQYGISGELFF. CDR3 coding DNA: TGTGCCAGCAGCCAATCTCAGTACGGGATTTCCGGGGAGCTGTTTTTT.

This clone has only one observation. V is TRBV6-6 and J is TRBJ1-5; 7 nucleotides align to TRBD1. This CDR3 is 15 amino acids long. Trimming took 4 bases from V and 0 from J; bases not matched to a gene: 3. Germline V gives CDR1 MNHNY, CDR2 SVGAGI (reference sequence). The CDR3 bases are TGTGCCAGCAGTTCCACAGGGGCTAGCAATCAGCCCCAGCATTTT. Encoded protein: CASSSTGASNQPQHF.

The gene calls are TRBV19 and TRBJ1-5, with TRBD1 identical over 7 bases. From germline, CDR1 is LNHDA and CDR2 SQIVND (reference sequence). V was pared by 3 bases and J by 7 bases, with 9 bases of the junction left unmatched. CDR3 length: 15 amino acids. CDR3 region: CASSIEGGAPQPQHF. Here the CDR3 DNA reads TGTGCCAGTAGTATTGAAGGGGGCGCTCCACAGCCCCAGCATTTT.

The CDR3 region is CASKPGQANTGELFF. Written as DNA, the CDR3 is TGTGCCAGCAAACCGGGACAGGCGAACACCGGGGAGCTGTTTTTT. The chain has TRBV27 and TRBJ2-2; 8 bases agree with TRBD1. The trim removed 7 bases at V and 0 bases at J, leaving 4 bases unmatched. Per germline, CDR1 MNHEY and CDR2 SMNVEV (reference sequence). The CDR3 loop spans 15 amino acids.

The CDR3 spells CASMRQGLLQETQYF. DNA for the CDR3: TGTGCCAGCATGCGACAGGGGCTCCTCCAAGAGACCCAGTACTTC. The chain carries TRBV28 and TRBJ2-5; 8 nucleotides match TRBD1. The V segment lost 7 bases and the J segment 1 base; nucleotides outside the gene matches: 8. The CDR3 covers 15 residues. Germline assignment: CDR1 MDHEN and CDR2 SYDVKM.

V is TRBV18 and J is TRBJ2-5, with D possibly TRBD1 on 6 matching bases. Trimming pared 0 bases from V and 7 bases from J, leaving 6 bases between. The CDR3 has 12 amino acids. CDR1 and CDR2 from the germline V gene are KGHSH and LQKENI. CDR3 region: CASSPPGATQYF. CDR3 bases: TGTGCCAGCTCACCACCGGGGGCGACCCAGTACTTC. Filled out from reference TRBV18 and TRBJ2-5, the complete variable domain reads NAGVMQNPRHLVRRRGQEARLRCSPMKGHSHVYWYRQLPEEGLKFMVYLQKENIIDESGMPKERFSAEFPKEGPSILRIQQVVRGDSAAYFCASSPPGATQYFGPGTRLLVL.

Concerning this clone: This same CDR3 is encoded by further DNA sequences in the sample. The J gene is TRBJ2-5, the V gene TRBV20-1; TRBD2 might be the D (5 bases). This CDR3 comprises 10 residues. V lost 5 bases and J lost 7, with 8 bases in between. From germline, CDR1 is DFQATT and CDR2 SNEGSKA (reference sequence). The CDR3: CSAGAGTQYF. DNA for the CDR3: TGCAGTGCTGGTGCGGGGACCCAGTACTTC.

The rearrangement links TRBV6-6 to TRBJ1-2; D not resolved. The germline gives CDR1 MNHNY, CDR2 SVGAGI (reference sequence). The V gene lost 6 bases and the J gene lost 2 bases, with 10 bases spanning the gap. The length of the CDR3 is 13 residues. Written as DNA, the CDR3 is TGTGCCAGCAGGCTCGCAGTCAACTATGGCTACACCTTC. It translates to CASRLAVNYGYTF.

This clone was seen a handful of times. The chain has TRBV28 and TRBJ2-3; a possible D gene is TRBD1 (6 bases). The CDR3 has 17 amino acids. Trimming stripped 8 bases from V and 2 bases from J, with 23 bases between. The germline V gene encodes CDR1 MDHEN and CDR2 SYDVKM. The CDR3 region has the DNA TGTGCCAGCGGCTACCCTCTCTCAAGGGGGAACACAGATACGCAGTATTTT. Its translation: CASGYPLSRGNTDTQYF.

V usage is TRBV25-1 and J usage is TRBJ2-3; TRBD2 matches at 8 bases. Germline lookup yields CDR1 MGHDK and CDR2 SYGVNS. The CDR3 contains 16 residues. Germline trimming cut 8 bases from V and 1 base from J; bases unmatched to any gene: 11. The CDR3 bases are TGTGCCAGCGGATCTAGCGGGCGAGTTGGCACAGATACGCAGTATTTT. Encoded protein: CASGSSGRVGTDTQYF.

The gene calls are TRBV19 and TRBJ2-2; TRBD1 might be the D (6 bases). Per germline, CDR1 LNHDA and CDR2 SQIVND (reference sequence). CDR3 length: 14 amino acids. V lost 7 bases and J lost 6, with 15 bases in between. CDR3 region: CASIGQPGAGELFF. The CDR3, as DNA: TGTGCCAGTATTGGACAGCCGGGCGCCGGGGAGCTGTTTTTT.

This chain connects TRBV29-1 to TRBJ2-1; the D gene is possibly TRBD2 (7 bases). Trimming left V 1 base short and J 1 base short, with 11 bases between. From germline, CDR1 is SQVTM and CDR2 ANQGSEA. The CDR3 loop spans 15 amino acids. The CDR3 loop reads CSVEGGGGSYNEQFF. CDR3 in DNA: TGCAGCGTTGAAGGGGGAGGGGGGTCCTACAATGAGCAGTTCTTC.